This T cell receptor (beta chain) derives from a study of shared clonotypes between healthy human individuals (dated by TCRdb to between 2020 and 2021). A note on the overall study: The cohort comprised a couple of women and a few men aged 18 to 49 years. Different laboratories and diverse techniques were used to prepare libraries and sequence TCR repertoires, to increase sequencing depth and limit assay-specific biases. Per donor, leukapheresis produced somewhere between about 0.94 and 9.5 billion PBMCs. To estimate repertoire size and how much clonotype sharing occurs between individuals, the study deeply sequenced the blood TCR repertoires of about five healthy adults. For each donor, CD4 naive and CD4 memory were each run on three plates, CD8 naive on two plates, and CD8 memory on one plate. Overall study outcomes, separate from this receptor: Even with the large sequencing depth, rarefaction of the sorted-subset datasets indicated that sequencing was incomplete. Based on pairwise subsampling, the degree of clonotype sharing among donors was expected to be affected by sequencing depth. Because the study included a small number of donors, the genetic and exposure-history diversity represented was limited. Estimated clonotype richness was generally larger for naive than for memory subsets. Compared with non-shared clonotypes, clonotypes shared by all four sorted-subset donors had higher generation probabilities. Sampling was limited to blood, and TCR repertoires in tissue likely differ from TCR repertoires in blood. Across four donors, approximately 5% of naive CD4, 3.5% of naive CD8, approximately 2.5% of memory CD4, and under 0.45% of memory CD8 clonotypes were shared.

TCR CDR3 regions were amplified from genomic DNA by multiplex PCR using the deep immunoSEQ assay. Extracted genomic DNA from each cell subset was spread evenly across all wells of several immunoSEQ 96-well plates, with each plate serving as a replicate. For sorted subsets, around 200 ng genomic DNA, equal to about 30,000 T cell genomes, was loaded into each replicate PCR. Purified libraries were measured with a Qubit 3.0 fluorometer, size-checked on a Bioanalyzer 2100, and measured again with the KAPA Library Quantification kit. Each immunoSEQ 96-well plate was sequenced on its own single-read 150-cycle Illumina NextSeq 550 flow cell. Per the source publication's procedure: Because only junctional sequences without quality scores were contained in the immunoSEQ output, filtering matching that applied to full-length reads could not be performed. To assign V/J genes and CDR3, sequences were annotated using PyIR, a Python wrapper for IgBLAST v1.9, with IMGT germline references. Any read was removed if the V/J assignment was weak (E-value above 1e-6), the CDR3 was missing, or the read contained stop codons, out-of-frame junctions, or ambiguous translated residues. V3J clonotypes were defined as sequences sharing the same inferred V gene, J gene, and CDR3 amino acid sequence. To compute the percentage overlap between repertoires, the number of shared unique clonotypes was divided by the size of the smaller repertoire. Richness of each repertoire was evaluated using RTK rarefaction, the Chao1 estimator, and Recon v2.1 estimates of unobserved clonotypes. For all TCRbeta clonotypes obtained by the gDNA method from several donors, generation probabilities were computed with OLGA. In its TCRdb copy, this immuneACCESS table keeps in-frame sequences only and misses some clones. Where compared with another copy, unresolved V genes explain less than half of these, and the others have no known cause. Clonal size and the V and J genes are those of that table, whereas D and trimming came from the DNA. The sample has roughly 2,000,000 clones on record, about 95% of them singletons. The top ten clones comprise around 1% of the sample.

CDR1 and CDR2 were assigned from the germline V gene as SGDLS and YYNGEE. Its CDR3 holds 16 amino acids, cysteine through phenylalanine. The sequence is cut down to CDR3 DNA, 48 bases in frame from base 1. Trimming accounts for 4 bases at V and 0 bases at J, while the number of junction bases matched to no gene is 7. With respect to this clone: What this receptor recognizes is not known. It has no much larger one-base neighbor in the sample; base qualities were not kept.

For the CD8 naive samples, CD45RO-negative cells were positively selected for CCR7, yielding a CD45RA+CCR7+ population from which TemRA cells were excluded. Donors were healthy HIV-negative adults with no recently reported acute infections or vaccinations. Only Caucasian adults living in Nashville, Tennessee, USA were represented among the donors. After blood collection by leukapheresis, PBMCs were isolated using Ficoll-Histopaque density gradient centrifugation and then cryopreserved in the vapor phase of liquid nitrogen. Purity and quantity of every magnetically sorted T cell population were checked by analytical flow cytometry. From each sorted fraction, genomic DNA was isolated and quantified by UV absorbance on a Nanodrop 2000c.

The sequence came from a man in his late teens or twenties in good health. Recombination joined TRBV9 with TRBJ2-1, with 7 bases in between that match TRBD2. The source material was naive CD8+ T cells sorted from blood. The cell subset or site label corresponds to: CD45RA+CCR7+. The DNA sequence is given as TGTGCCAGCAGCACTTCTAGCGGCGGCTCCTACAATGAGCAGTTCTTC. This gives the protein CASSTSSGGSYNEQFF.